What follows are 25 T cell receptor beta chains derived from one specimen sequenced in a study of T cell changes during pregnancy in multiple sclerosis. TCRdb's copy holds only in-frame clones and misses some; the assay was immunoSEQ multiplex PCR. The sample carries tens of thousands of clones, 92% recorded once. Source: peripheral blood, taken in the third trimester of pregnancy. Receptors were obtained from a female donor in good health, enrolled as a control in a pregnancy study.

The J gene is TRBJ2-3, the V gene TRBV4-3; 9 bases are shared with TRBD2. The CDR3 contains 17 residues. Germline V gene sequence: CDR1 LGHNA, CDR2 YSLEER. J gave up 6 bases and V 1 base, and 11 bases lay outside the gene matches. The CDR3 loop reads CASSQGLTSGGLDTQYF. CDR3 coding DNA: TGCGCCAGCAGCCAAGGGCTGACCAGCGGGGGGCTGGATACGCAGTATTTT.

The V call is TRBV5-6, the J call TRBJ1-2; D unclear. Germline CDR1 reads SGHDT; CDR2 reads YYEEEE. The CDR3 has 14 residues. V was shortened by 4 bases and J by 0 bases, with 10 bases between the two germline ends. The CDR3 reads CASSPLTPNYGYTF. CDR3 bases: TGTGCCAGCAGCCCGTTGACTCCTAACTATGGCTACACCTTC.

The V call is TRBV7-2, the J call TRBJ1-3, with D possibly matching TRBD1 (6 bases). The CDR3 runs to 14 residues. CDR1 and CDR2 (germline): SGHTA, FQGNSA. V shed 5 bases and J shed 0 bases, with 8 bases lying between them. The CDR3 spells CASSMDSSGNTIYF. The CDR3 nucleotides are TGTGCCAGCAGCATGGACAGCTCTGGAAACACCATATATTTT.

The rearrangement joins TRBV15 to TRBJ2-3; TRBD2 matches 8 bases. With 3 bases clipped from V and 0 bases from J, the junction kept 5 bases outside the gene matches. Germline V CDR1 and CDR2: LNHNV, YYDKDF (reference sequence). This CDR3 is built from 16 residues. CDR3 loop: CATSRRVAGSTDTQYF. CDR3 sequence (DNA): TGTGCCACCAGCAGGAGGGTAGCGGGGAGCACAGATACGCAGTATTTT.

The gene calls are TRBV2 and TRBJ2-1, with TRBD2 matching 10 bases. Germline loops: CDR1 SNHLY, CDR2 FYNNEI. Trimming removed 7 bases from V and 0 bases from J; junction bases left unmatched: 12. There are 18 residues in the CDR3. The CDR3 protein is CASKGAAGGLGSYNEQFF. CDR3 nucleotide sequence: TGTGCCAGCAAAGGGGCAGCGGGAGGGCTCGGCTCCTACAATGAGCAGTTCTTC. Combining the CDR3 with reference TRBV2 and TRBJ2-1 gives the whole variable domain EPEVTQTPSHQVTQMGQEVILRCVPISNHLYFYWYRQILGQKVEFLVSFYNNEISEKSEIFDDQFSVERPDGSNFTLKIRSTKLEDSAMYFCASKGAAGGLGSYNEQFFGPGTRLTVL.

The J gene is TRBJ2-1, the V gene TRBV7-9; TRBD1 matches 10 bases. CDR3 size: 17 residues. The germline gives CDR1 SEHNR, CDR2 FQNEAQ (reference sequence). Trimming removed 5 bases from V and 1 base from J; junction bases left unmatched: 8. The CDR3 DNA sequence: TGTGCCAGCAGCCAGGGAGACAGGGGGCCGTCCTACAATGAGCAGTTCTTC. This codes for CASSQGDRGPSYNEQFF.

CDR3 bases: TGTGCCAGCAGTTCGGGACAGGGAGCCCGCAAGTACGAGCAGTACTTC. Its protein is CASSSGQGARKYEQYF. The genes are TRBV5-6 and TRBJ2-7; the match to TRBD1 covers 9 bases. The V gene's germline CDR1 is SGHDT and CDR2 YYEEEE. This CDR3 contains 16 residues. J lost 4 bases, V lost 5 bases, and 13 bases had no gene match.

The genes are TRBV19 and TRBJ2-7; possibly TRBD1 for D (5 bases). V lost 7 bases and J 4 bases, leaving 8 bases between the germline ends. The CDR3 contains 11 residues. The germline gives CDR1 LNHDA, CDR2 SQIVND (reference sequence). The CDR3 reads CASTSGYEQYF. CDR3 DNA sequence: TGTGCCAGTACCTCAGGGTACGAGCAGTACTTC.

J is TRBJ2-1 and V is TRBV5-1; perhaps TRBD2 as D (6 bases). Trimming removed 5 bases from V and 0 bases from J, with 12 bases in between. Germline V gene sequence: CDR1 SGHRS, CDR2 YFSETQ. The CDR3 contains 15 residues. CDR3 sequence (DNA): TGCGCCAGCAGGCGGGACGGGAGCTCCTACAATGAGCAGTTCTTC. Residues: CASRRDGSSYNEQFF. The entire variable domain, with the rest obtained from reference TRBV5-1 and TRBJ2-1, is as follows: KAGVTQTPRYLIKTRGQQVTLSCSPISGHRSVSWYQQTPGQGLQFLFEYFSETQRNKGNFPGRFSGRQFSNSRSEMNVSTLELGDSALYLCASRRDGSSYNEQFFGPGTRLTVL.

The chain has TRBV30 and TRBJ1-2; tentatively, D is TRBD1 (6 bases). Trimming removed 2 bases from V and 8 bases from J, with 15 bases in between. The CDR3 loop spans 13 amino acids. Germline values: CDR1 GTSNPN, CDR2 SVGIG (reference sequence). CDR3 sequence reads: CAWSNRQDRGYTF. Here the CDR3 DNA reads TGTGCCTGGAGTAACAGACAGGACAGAGGCTACACCTTC.

The J gene is TRBJ2-3, the V gene TRBV28; tentative D call: TRBD2 (5 bases). The CDR3 has 13 residues. The germline CDR1 and CDR2 sequences are MDHEN and SYDVKM. V lost 1 base, J lost 5 bases, and 7 bases lay in between. In DNA, the CDR3 is TGTGCCAGCAGTTTATCTAGCTTAGATACGCAGTATTTT. This encodes CASSLSSLDTQYF.

This rearrangement joins TRBV5-4 to TRBJ2-4; 11 positions match TRBD2. CDR1 and CDR2 (germline): SGHNT, YYREEE (reference sequence). The CDR3 covers 18 residues. V lost 4 bases and J lost 7; bases outside the gene matches: 16. CDR3 residues: CASSAGNVLAGVQNIQYF. The CDR3 nucleotides are TGTGCCAGCAGCGCCGGCAACGTACTAGCGGGAGTTCAGAACATTCAGTACTTC.

V usage is TRBV30 and J usage is TRBJ1-2; a possible D gene is TRBD1 (6 bases). The V end was cut by 2 bases, the J end by 6 bases, with 13 bases between. Germline V gives CDR1 GTSNPN, CDR2 SVGIG (reference sequence). The CDR3 totals 13 residues. Written as DNA, the CDR3 is TGTGCCTGGAGTTCCTCGGGGGGCGATGGCTACACCTTC. It yields the protein CAWSSSGGDGYTF.

CDR3 in DNA: TGTGCCACCAGCAGAGACTCTTACAGGGGCTACACCTTC. Residues: CATSRDSYRGYTF. The chain joins TRBV15 to TRBJ1-2; the D gene is possibly TRBD1 (5 bases). Per the germline V gene, CDR1 is LNHNV and CDR2 is YYDKDF (reference sequence). This CDR3 has 13 amino acids. Trimming stripped 0 bases from V and 8 bases from J, with 10 bases between.

The V gene is TRBV27, the J gene TRBJ2-1; D may be TRBD1 (6 bases). V shed 6 bases and J shed 4 bases, with 13 bases lying between them. Per germline, CDR1 MNHEY and CDR2 SMNVEV (reference sequence). The CDR3 loop spans 14 amino acids. CDR3 nucleotides: TGTGCCAGCAGGAGACAGGTGGCTTACAATGAGCAGTTCTTC. It is translated as CASRRQVAYNEQFF.

The gene calls are TRBV6-1 and TRBJ1-5; the D gene is possibly TRBD1 (5 bases). Germline CDR1 reads MNHNS; CDR2 reads SASEGT. V was cut by 2 bases and J by 11 bases, with 16 bases left in between. This CDR3 is 14 amino acids long. CDR3 region: CASSETSPGGTQHF. The CDR3, as DNA: TGTGCCAGCAGTGAAACAAGTCCCGGGGGGACCCAGCATTTT.

The CDR3: CAIHKAGGDTQYF. The CDR3 nucleotides read TGTGCCATCCACAAAGCGGGGGGAGATACGCAGTATTTT. V and J are TRBV5-4 and TRBJ2-3; 9 positions match TRBD2. Per the germline V gene, CDR1 is SGHNT and CDR2 is YYREEE (reference sequence). The CDR3 has 13 amino acids. V trimming: 9 bases; J trimming: 5 bases; junction bases outside the gene matches: 7.

This chain uses TRBV7-6 with TRBJ1-1; TRBD1 agrees at 9 bases. Unmatched junction bases numbered 8, after V lost 5 bases and J lost 7 bases. The CDR3 is 14 residues long. Per the germline V gene, CDR1 is SGHVS and CDR2 is FNYEAQ. The CDR3 DNA sequence: TGTGCCAGCAGCCCGAGACAGGGGGGGGATGAAGCTTTCTTT. Translating it yields CASSPRQGGDEAFF.

V gene TRBV7-9 combines with J gene TRBJ2-1; the D gene is possibly TRBD1 (5 bases). This CDR3 region has 14 residues. The V gene's germline CDR1 is SEHNR and CDR2 FQNEAQ (reference sequence). Between the trimmed V and J ends, which lost 3 bases and 7 bases, there was a span of 13 bases. DNA of the CDR3: TGTGCCAGCAGCTTGTTACAGGACATGAATGAGCAGTTCTTC. Encoded protein: CASSLLQDMNEQFF.

CDR3 DNA: TGTGCCAGTAGTCCCCGGAGAGAGGGGGTCGTAACCTACGAGCAGTACTTC. Protein sequence: CASSPRREGVVTYEQYF. This rearrangement joins TRBV19 to TRBJ2-7; D might be TRBD1 (6 bases). The CDR3 has 17 residues. Between the trimmed V and J ends, which lost 5 bases and 2 bases, there was a span of 22 bases. Germline V gene data show CDR1 as LNHDA and CDR2 as SQIVND (reference sequence).

CDR3 loop: CASSSRTSVDTQYF. DNA for the CDR3: TGTGCCAGCAGCTCCCGGACTAGCGTAGATACGCAGTATTTT. This chain links TRBV5-5 with TRBJ2-3; 9 bases fit TRBD2. The ends lost 3 bases at V and 5 bases at J; junction bases unmatched: 4. There are 14 residues in the CDR3. The germline V gene has CDR1 SGHKS and CDR2 YYEKEE (reference sequence).

The gene calls are TRBV6-1 and TRBJ2-3; D remains unclear. Trimming removed 1 base at V and 1 base at J, with 6 bases between. Germline CDR1 MNHNS, CDR2 SASEGT. The CDR3 runs to 14 residues. CDR3: CASSEVQGTDTQYF. The CDR3 DNA reads TGTGCCAGCAGTGAAGTGCAGGGCACAGATACGCAGTATTTT.

This rearrangement joins TRBV7-3 to TRBJ2-5, with 8 bases identical to TRBD1. CDR1 is SGHTA and CDR2 is FQGTGA in the germline V gene. The CDR3 extends over 14 amino acids. The junction had 9 bases not matched to a gene; V was cut back by 6 bases and J by 6 bases. CDR3: CASSPRQGRQTQYF. As DNA, the CDR3 is TGTGCCAGCAGTCCGAGACAGGGGCGGCAGACCCAGTACTTC.

CDR3 sequence reads: CASSLLAGGPAGIDTQYF. CDR3 DNA: TGTGCCAGCAGTTTACTAGCGGGAGGGCCTGCGGGGATCGATACGCAGTATTTT. The chain is built from TRBV27 and TRBJ2-3; TRBD2 agrees at 12 bases. V shed 2 bases, J shed 6 bases, and the junction held 12 bases outside the gene matches. The CDR3 extends over 18 amino acids. Germline values: CDR1 MNHEY, CDR2 SMNVEV (reference sequence).

The chain employs TRBV19 and TRBJ2-1; a weak D match, TRBD1 (6 bases). The germline V gene has CDR1 LNHDA and CDR2 SQIVND (reference sequence). Trimming pared 3 bases from V and 7 bases from J, leaving 10 bases between. CDR3 size: 13 residues. The CDR3 DNA sequence: TGTGCCAGTAGTATGGGGGCGGAGAATGAGCAGTTCTTC. Translation: CASSMGAENEQFF.